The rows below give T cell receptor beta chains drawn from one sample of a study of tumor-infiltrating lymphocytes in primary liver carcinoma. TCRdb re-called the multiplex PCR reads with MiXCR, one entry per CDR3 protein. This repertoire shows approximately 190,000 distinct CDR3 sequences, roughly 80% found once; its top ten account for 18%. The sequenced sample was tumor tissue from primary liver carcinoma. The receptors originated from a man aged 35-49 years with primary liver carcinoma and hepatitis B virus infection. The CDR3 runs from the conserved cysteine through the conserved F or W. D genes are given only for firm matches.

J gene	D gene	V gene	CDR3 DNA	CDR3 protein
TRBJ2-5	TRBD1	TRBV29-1	TGTAGCGGTCAGGGGGCGGATTCCAAGACCCAGCACTTC	CSGQGADSKTQHF
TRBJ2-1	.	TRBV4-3	TGCGCCAGCAGCCAAGTTATGCGGAGGGCGTACTACAATGAGCAGTTCTTC	CASSQVMRRAYYNEQFF
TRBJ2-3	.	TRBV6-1	TGTACCAGCAGTGAAATAGGAGGACACTACCCAGATACGCAGTATTTT	CTSSEIGGHYPDTQYF
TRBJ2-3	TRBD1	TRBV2	TGTGCCAGCAATAAGACAGGGTTCACAGATACGCAGTATTTT	CASNKTGFTDTQYF
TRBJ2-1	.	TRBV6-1	TGTGCCAGCAGTATTTGGCGGCGAGAGCAGTTCTTT	CASSIWRREQFF
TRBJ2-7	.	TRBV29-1	TGCAGCGTTGAAGATTCAGGAGGGAGTTCCTACGAGCTGTACTTC	CSVEDSGGSSYELYF
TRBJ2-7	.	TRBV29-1	TGCAGCGTGACAGTCCCCTTCTCCTACGAGCTGTACTTC	CSVTVPFSYELYF
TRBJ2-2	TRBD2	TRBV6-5	TGTGCCAGTAGTTACTCGGGCGGGAGGGTCGGCGGGGAGCTGTTTTTT	CASSYSGGRVGGELFF
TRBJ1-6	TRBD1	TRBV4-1	TGCACCAGCAGCCAAGTTCGGGGACAGGGCCGGAATTCACCCCTCTACTTT	CTSSQVRGQGRNSPLYF
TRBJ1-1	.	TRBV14	TGTGCCAGCAGCCAAATAGATTTGAATACTGAAGCTTTCTTT	CASSQIDLNTEAFF
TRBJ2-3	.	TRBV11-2	TGTGCCAGCATCGACGAGGTTTCTAGTGGGAGCTCAGATACGCAGTATTTT	CASIDEVSSGSSDTQYF
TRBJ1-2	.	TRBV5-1	TGCGCCAGCTGCTTGGACCCAGGCAGGGAGGCCGGCTACACCTTC	CASCLDPGREAGYTF